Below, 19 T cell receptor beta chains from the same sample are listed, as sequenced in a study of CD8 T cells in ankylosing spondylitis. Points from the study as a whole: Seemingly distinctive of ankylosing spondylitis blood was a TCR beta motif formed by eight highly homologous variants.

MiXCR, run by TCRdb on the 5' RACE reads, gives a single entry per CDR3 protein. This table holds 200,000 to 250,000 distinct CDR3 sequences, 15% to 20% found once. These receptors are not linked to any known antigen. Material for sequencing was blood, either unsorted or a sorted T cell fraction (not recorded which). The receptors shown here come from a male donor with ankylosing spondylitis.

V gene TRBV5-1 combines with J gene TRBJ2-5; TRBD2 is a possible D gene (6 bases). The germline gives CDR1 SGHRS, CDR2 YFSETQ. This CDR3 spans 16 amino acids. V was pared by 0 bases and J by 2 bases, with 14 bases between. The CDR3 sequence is CASSLVPSERQETQYF. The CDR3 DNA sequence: TGCGCCAGCAGCTTGGTGCCTAGCGAACGACAAGAGACCCAGTACTTC.

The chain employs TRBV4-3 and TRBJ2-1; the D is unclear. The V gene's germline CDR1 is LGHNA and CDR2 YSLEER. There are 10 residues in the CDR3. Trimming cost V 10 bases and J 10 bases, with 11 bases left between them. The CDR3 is CANKGREQFF. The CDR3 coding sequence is TGCGCCAACAAAGGCAGGGAGCAGTTCTTC.

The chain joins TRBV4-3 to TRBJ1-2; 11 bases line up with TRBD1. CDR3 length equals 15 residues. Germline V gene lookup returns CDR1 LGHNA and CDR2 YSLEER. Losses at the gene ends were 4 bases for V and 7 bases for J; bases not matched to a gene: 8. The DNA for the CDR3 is TGCGCCAGCAGCCGAATTGGACAGGGGGCGGGTGGCTACACCTTC. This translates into CASSRIGQGAGGYTF.

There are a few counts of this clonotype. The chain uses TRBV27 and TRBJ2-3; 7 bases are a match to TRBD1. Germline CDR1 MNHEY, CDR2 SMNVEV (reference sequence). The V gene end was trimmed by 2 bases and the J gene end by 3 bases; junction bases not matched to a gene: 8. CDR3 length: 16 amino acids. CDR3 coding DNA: TGTGCCAGCAGTTTAGTTGGGACAGTAGCTACAGATACGCAGTATTTT. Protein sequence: CASSLVGTVATDTQYF.

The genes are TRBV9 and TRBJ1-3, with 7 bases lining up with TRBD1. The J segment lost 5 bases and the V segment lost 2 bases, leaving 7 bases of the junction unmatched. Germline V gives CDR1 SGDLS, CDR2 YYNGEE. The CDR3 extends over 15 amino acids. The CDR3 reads CASSVGQAKRNTIYF. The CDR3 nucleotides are TGTGCCAGCAGCGTCGGACAGGCGAAACGAAACACCATATATTTT. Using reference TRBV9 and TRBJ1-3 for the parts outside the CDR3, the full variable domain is DSGVTQTPKHLITATGQRVTLRCSPRSGDLSVYWYQQSLDQGLQFLIQYYNGEERAKGNILERFSAQQFPDLHSELNLSSLELGDSALYFCASSVGQAKRNTIYFGEGSWLTVV.

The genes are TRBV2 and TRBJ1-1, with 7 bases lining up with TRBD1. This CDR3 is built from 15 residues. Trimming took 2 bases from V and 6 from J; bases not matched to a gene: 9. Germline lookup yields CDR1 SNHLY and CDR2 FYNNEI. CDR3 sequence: CASSEWGGTEAEAFF. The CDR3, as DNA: TGTGCCAGCAGTGAATGGGGCGGGACAGAGGCTGAAGCTTTCTTT.

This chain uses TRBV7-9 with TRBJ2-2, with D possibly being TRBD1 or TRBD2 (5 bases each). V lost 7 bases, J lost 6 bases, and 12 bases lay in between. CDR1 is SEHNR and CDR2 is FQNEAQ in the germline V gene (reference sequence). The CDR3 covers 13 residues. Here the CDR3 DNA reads TGTGCCAGCAACGCCTTGGGGGCCGGGGAGCTGTTTTTT. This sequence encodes CASNALGAGELFF.

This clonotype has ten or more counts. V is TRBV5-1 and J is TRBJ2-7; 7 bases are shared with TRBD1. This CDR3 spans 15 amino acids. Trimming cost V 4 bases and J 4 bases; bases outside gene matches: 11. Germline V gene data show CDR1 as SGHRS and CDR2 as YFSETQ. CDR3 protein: CASSPNRGLNYEQYF. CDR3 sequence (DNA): TGCGCCAGCAGCCCTAACAGGGGTTTGAATTACGAGCAGTACTTC.

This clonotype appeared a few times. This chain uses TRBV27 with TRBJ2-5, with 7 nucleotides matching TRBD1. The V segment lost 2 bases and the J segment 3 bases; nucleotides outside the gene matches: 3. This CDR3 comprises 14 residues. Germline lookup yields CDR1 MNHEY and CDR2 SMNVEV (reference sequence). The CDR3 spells CASSLRDSKETQYF. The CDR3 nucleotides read TGTGCCAGCAGTTTAAGGGACAGCAAAGAGACCCAGTACTTC.

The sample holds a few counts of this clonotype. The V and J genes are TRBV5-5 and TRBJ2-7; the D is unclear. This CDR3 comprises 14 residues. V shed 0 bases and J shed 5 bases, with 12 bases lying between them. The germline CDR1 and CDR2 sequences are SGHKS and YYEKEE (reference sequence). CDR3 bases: TGTGCCAGCAGCTTGGAAGGCCCGATGGACGAGCAGTACTTC. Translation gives CASSLEGPMDEQYF. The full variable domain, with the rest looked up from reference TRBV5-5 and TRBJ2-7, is DAGVTQSPTHLIKTRGQQVTLRCSPISGHKSVSWYQQVLGQGPQFIFQYYEKEERGRGNFPDRFSARQFPNYSSELNVNALLLGDSALYLCASSLEGPMDEQYFGPGTRLTVT.

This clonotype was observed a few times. CDR3 loop: CASSQVGDRSSTEAFF. The DNA of the CDR3 is TGTGCCAGCAGCCAAGTCGGGGACAGGTCGTCCACTGAAGCTTTCTTT. V is TRBV3-1 and J is TRBJ1-1, with 8 nucleotides matching TRBD1. V shed 1 base and J 4 bases; nucleotides not matched to a gene: 8. Germline values: CDR1 LGHDT, CDR2 YNNKEL (reference sequence). CDR3 length: 16 amino acids.

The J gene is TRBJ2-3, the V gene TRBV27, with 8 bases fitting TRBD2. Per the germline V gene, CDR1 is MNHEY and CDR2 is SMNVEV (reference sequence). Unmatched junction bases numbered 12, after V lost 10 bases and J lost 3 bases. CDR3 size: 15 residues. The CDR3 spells CATSYGTRQTDTQYF. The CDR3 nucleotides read TGTGCCACCTCCTACGGGACTAGACAGACAGATACGCAGTATTTT.

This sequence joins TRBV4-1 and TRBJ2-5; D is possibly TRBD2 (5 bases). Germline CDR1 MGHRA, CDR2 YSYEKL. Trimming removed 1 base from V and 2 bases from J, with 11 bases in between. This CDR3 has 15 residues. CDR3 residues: CASSQGPGYQETQYF. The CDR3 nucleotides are TGCGCCAGCAGCCAAGGGCCGGGGTATCAAGAGACCCAGTACTTC.

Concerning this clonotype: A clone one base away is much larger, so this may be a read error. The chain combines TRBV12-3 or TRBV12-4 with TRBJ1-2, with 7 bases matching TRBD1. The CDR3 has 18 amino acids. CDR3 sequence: CACSSIDITGEGYYGYTF. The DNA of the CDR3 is TGTGCCTGCAGTTCGATCGATATTACAGGGGAGGGGTACTATGGCTACACCTTC.

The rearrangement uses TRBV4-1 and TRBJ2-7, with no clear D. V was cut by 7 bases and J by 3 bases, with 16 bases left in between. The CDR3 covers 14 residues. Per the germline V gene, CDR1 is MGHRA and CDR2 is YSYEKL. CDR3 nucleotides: TGCGCCAGCACAGGCTGGGAATCGGACTACGAGCAGTACTTC. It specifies CASTGWESDYEQYF.

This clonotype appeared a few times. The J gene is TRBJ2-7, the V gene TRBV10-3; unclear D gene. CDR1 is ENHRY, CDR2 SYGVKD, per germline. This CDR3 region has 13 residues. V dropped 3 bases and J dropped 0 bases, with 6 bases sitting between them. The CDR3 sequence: CAISDESSYEQYF. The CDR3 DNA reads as TGTGCCATCAGTGACGAAAGCTCCTACGAGCAGTACTTC.

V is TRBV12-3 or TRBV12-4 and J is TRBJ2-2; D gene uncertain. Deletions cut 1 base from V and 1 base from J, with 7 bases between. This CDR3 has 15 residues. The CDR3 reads CASSLDGRNTGELFF. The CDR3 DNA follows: TGTGCCAGCAGTTTAGACGGCCGGAACACCGGGGAGCTGTTTTTT.

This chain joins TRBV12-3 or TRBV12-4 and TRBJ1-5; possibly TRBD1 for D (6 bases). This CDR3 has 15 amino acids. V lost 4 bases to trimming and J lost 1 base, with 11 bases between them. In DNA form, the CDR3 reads TGTGCCAGCAGTTCTAGGACAGTAAGCAATCAGCCCCAGCATTTT. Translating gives CASSSRTVSNQPQHF.

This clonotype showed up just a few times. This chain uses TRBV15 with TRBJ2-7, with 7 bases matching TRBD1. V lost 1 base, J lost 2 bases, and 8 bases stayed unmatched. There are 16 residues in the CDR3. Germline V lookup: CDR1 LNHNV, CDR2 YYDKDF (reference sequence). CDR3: CATSRAQGDNAYEQYF. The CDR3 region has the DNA TGTGCCACCAGCAGAGCCCAGGGGGACAACGCCTACGAGCAGTACTTC.